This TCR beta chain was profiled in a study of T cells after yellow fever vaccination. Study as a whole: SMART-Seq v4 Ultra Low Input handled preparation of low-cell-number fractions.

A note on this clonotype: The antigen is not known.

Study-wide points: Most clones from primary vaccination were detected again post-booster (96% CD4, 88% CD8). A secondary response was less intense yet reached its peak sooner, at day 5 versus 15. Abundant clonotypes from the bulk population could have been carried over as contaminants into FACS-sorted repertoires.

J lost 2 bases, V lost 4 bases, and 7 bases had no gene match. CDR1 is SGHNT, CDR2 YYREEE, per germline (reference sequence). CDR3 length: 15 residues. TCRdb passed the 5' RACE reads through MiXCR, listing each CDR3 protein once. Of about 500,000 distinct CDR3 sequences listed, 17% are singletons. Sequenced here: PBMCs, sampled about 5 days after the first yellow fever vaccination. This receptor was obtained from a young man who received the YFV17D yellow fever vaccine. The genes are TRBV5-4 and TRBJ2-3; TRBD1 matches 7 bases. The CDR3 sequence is CASSPDRALTDTQYF. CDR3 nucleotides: TGTGCCAGCAGCCCCGACAGGGCCCTCACAGATACGCAGTATTTT.